This TCR beta chain was observed in a study of blood T cell repertoires in COVID-19. Losses at the gene ends were 4 bases for V and 6 bases for J; bases not matched to a gene: 5. This CDR3 spans 13 amino acids. From germline, CDR1 is MNHEY and CDR2 SVGEGT. In the original workflow: Cell counts per sample came from amplifying reference gene primers. Measured with immunoSEQ multiplex PCR; TCRdb has only the in-frame clones, and not every one. V and J calls and clone size are those listed in that table; D and trimming were worked out from the DNA. This sample carries 100,000 to 150,000 clones, about 83% of them seen once, and the ten largest clones take roughly 10%.

The specimen was peripheral blood. This clonotype was obtained from a man aged 40-49 years with active or convalescent COVID-19. This chain joins TRBV6-2 or TRBV6-3 and TRBJ1-2; TRBD1 agrees at 7 bases. The CDR3 DNA follows: TGTGCCAGCAGTTTACAGGGGTACGATGGCTACACCTTC. This encodes CASSLQGYDGYTF.